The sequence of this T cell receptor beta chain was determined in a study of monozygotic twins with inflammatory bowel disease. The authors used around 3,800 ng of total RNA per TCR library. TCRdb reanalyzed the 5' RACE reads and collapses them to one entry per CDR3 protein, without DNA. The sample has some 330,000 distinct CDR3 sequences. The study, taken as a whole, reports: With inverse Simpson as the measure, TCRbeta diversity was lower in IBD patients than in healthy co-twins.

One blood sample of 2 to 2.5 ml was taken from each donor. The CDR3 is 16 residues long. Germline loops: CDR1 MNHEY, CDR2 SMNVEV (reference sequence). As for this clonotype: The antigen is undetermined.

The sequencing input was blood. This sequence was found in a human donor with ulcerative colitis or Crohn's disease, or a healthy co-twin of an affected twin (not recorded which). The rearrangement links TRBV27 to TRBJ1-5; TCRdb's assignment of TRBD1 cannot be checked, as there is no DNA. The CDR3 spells CASRRGDRVGNQPQHF.